Listed below are T cell receptor beta chains from one sample, sequenced in a study of blood T cell repertoires in COVID-19. Here immunoSEQ multiplex PCR was the method, and the copy in TCRdb shows in-frame clones only, minus some. The repertoire holds about 140,000 clones, with 85% to 90% as singletons. The specimen was peripheral blood. These receptors came from a woman aged 55-70 years with acute or convalescent COVID-19. Each CDR3 is given with its conserved first and last residue. Fields, in order: clone size, V gene, D gene, J gene, CDR3 length, CDR3 DNA, CDR3 protein. A D gene is named only where the DNA matches it firmly. Rows may omit the clone size; those that give it use once, few, many or a size class.

abundance: NA; v_gene: TRBV25-1; d_gene: NA; j_gene: TRBJ1-1; len: 14; CDR3nt: TGTGCCAGCAGTGATCAAAGAGGAGATCTAAAAGCTTTCTTT; CDR3aa: CASSDQRGDLKAFF
abundance: NA; v_gene: TRBV24-1; d_gene: TRBD1; j_gene: TRBJ2-7; len: 15; CDR3nt: TGTGCCACCAGTGGCGACGGGACAGGGAGCTACGAGCAGTACTTC; CDR3aa: CATSGDGTGSYEQYF
abundance: NA; v_gene: TRBV6-2/TRBV6-3; d_gene: NA; j_gene: TRBJ2-7; len: 15; CDR3nt: TGTGCCAGCAGTTACTCGATTCCGCAGACCTACGAGCAGTACTTC; CDR3aa: CASSYSIPQTYEQYF
abundance: few; v_gene: TRBV4-2; d_gene: TRBD1; j_gene: TRBJ1-2; len: 17; CDR3nt: TGTGCCAGCAGCCAGGTCCTCACCGGGACAGGGGCGTTTGGCTACACCTTC; CDR3aa: CASSQVLTGTGAFGYTF
abundance: NA; v_gene: TRBV30; d_gene: NA; j_gene: TRBJ2-7; len: 13; CDR3nt: TGTGCTCCGCGCTATACCTGGCGCCGGGACACGTACTTC; CDR3aa: CAPRYTWRRDTYF
abundance: NA; v_gene: TRBV9; d_gene: TRBD2; j_gene: TRBJ2-3; len: 18; CDR3nt: TGTGCCAGCAGCACAACGGGGTTTGGCGGGGGGGCCGTAGATACGCAGTATTTT; CDR3aa: CASSTTGFGGGAVDTQYF
abundance: NA; v_gene: TRBV6-6; d_gene: NA; j_gene: TRBJ2-7; len: 12; CDR3nt: TGTGCCAGCAGCGCTGCGGGGAACGAGCAGTACTTC; CDR3aa: CASSAAGNEQYF
abundance: once; v_gene: TRBV2; d_gene: NA; j_gene: TRBJ2-4; len: 16; CDR3nt: TGTGCCAGCAGTGAAGCGCTTGGCGACAGTAAAAACATTCAGTACTTC; CDR3aa: CASSEALGDSKNIQYF
abundance: NA; v_gene: TRBV7-3; d_gene: NA; j_gene: TRBJ1-1; len: 13; CDR3nt: TGTGCCAGCAGATTGAGTGAGAACACTGAAGCTTTCTTT; CDR3aa: CASRLSENTEAFF
abundance: NA; v_gene: TRBV18; d_gene: NA; j_gene: TRBJ1-1; len: 16; CDR3nt: TGTGCCAGCTCACCATTCGAAGCAGGGATGAACACTGAAGCTTTCTTT; CDR3aa: CASSPFEAGMNTEAFF
abundance: NA; v_gene: TRBV2; d_gene: TRBD1; j_gene: TRBJ2-2; len: 15; CDR3nt: TGTGCCAGCGACAGGGGGCTTATGGACACCGGGGAGCTGTTTTTT; CDR3aa: CASDRGLMDTGELFF
abundance: NA; v_gene: TRBV28; d_gene: NA; j_gene: TRBJ1-5; len: 15; CDR3nt: TGTGCCAGCAGCTCTGGGGGAGGCAGCAATCAGCCCCAGCATTTT; CDR3aa: CASSSGGGSNQPQHF
abundance: NA; v_gene: TRBV28; d_gene: TRBD1; j_gene: TRBJ2-5; len: 13; CDR3nt: TGTGCCAGCAGTCCAGGGGGCGGTGAGACCCAGTACTTC; CDR3aa: CASSPGGGETQYF
abundance: NA; v_gene: TRBV5-4; d_gene: TRBD1; j_gene: TRBJ1-2; len: 14; CDR3nt: TGTGCCAGCAGCTTGGGGGGGACAGGGGCTGGCTACACCTTC; CDR3aa: CASSLGGTGAGYTF
abundance: few; v_gene: TRBV5-1; d_gene: NA; j_gene: TRBJ2-5; len: 16; CDR3nt: TGCGCCAGCAGCTCTGCCGGAATTGGAGGCCAAGAGACCCAGTACTTC; CDR3aa: CASSSAGIGGQETQYF
abundance: few; v_gene: TRBV28; d_gene: NA; j_gene: TRBJ1-1; len: 12; CDR3nt: TGTGCCAGCAGTTCGGGGGGGACTGAAGCTTTCTTT; CDR3aa: CASSSGGTEAFF
abundance: NA; v_gene: TRBV4-3; d_gene: NA; j_gene: TRBJ1-3; len: 17; CDR3nt: TGCGCCAGCAGCCAAGATGGGGGGGCTGGGGGAGGAAACACCATATATTTT; CDR3aa: CASSQDGGAGGGNTIYF
abundance: once; v_gene: TRBV10-3; d_gene: NA; j_gene: TRBJ2-5; len: 16; CDR3nt: TGTGCCATCAGTGAGGGGAAGACTAGTGCGCTAGAGACCCAGTACTTC; CDR3aa: CAISEGKTSALETQYF
abundance: NA; v_gene: TRBV5-1; d_gene: TRBD1; j_gene: TRBJ1-4; len: 18; CDR3nt: TGCGCCAGCAGCTTGGTGCCGACAGGGGGGGCAACTAATGAAAAACTGTTTTTT; CDR3aa: CASSLVPTGGATNEKLFF
abundance: NA; v_gene: TRBV11-1; d_gene: NA; j_gene: TRBJ1-4; len: 15; CDR3nt: TGTGCCAGCAGCTTAGACCGAGCCGGGGATGAAAAACTGTTTTTT; CDR3aa: CASSLDRAGDEKLFF
abundance: NA; v_gene: TRBV30; d_gene: NA; j_gene: TRBJ1-1; len: 13; CDR3nt: TGTGCCTGGTCGCTACAGGGTGGGTCTGAAGCTTTCTTT; CDR3aa: CAWSLQGGSEAFF
abundance: NA; v_gene: TRBV3-1/TRBV3-2; d_gene: NA; j_gene: TRBJ2-5; len: 13; CDR3nt: TGTGCCAGCAGCCAGTTGCCTCGGGAGACCCAGTACTTC; CDR3aa: CASSQLPRETQYF
abundance: NA; v_gene: TRBV19; d_gene: NA; j_gene: TRBJ1-5; len: 15; CDR3nt: TGTGCCAGTAGTCTGACGGACTTCAGCAATCAGCCCCAGCATTTT; CDR3aa: CASSLTDFSNQPQHF
abundance: NA; v_gene: TRBV14; d_gene: TRBD1; j_gene: TRBJ1-4; len: 18; CDR3nt: TGTGCCAGCAGCCATTGGAACGACAGGGATGGAAAGGGTGAAAAACTGTTTTTT; CDR3aa: CASSHWNDRDGKGEKLFF
abundance: NA; v_gene: TRBV9; d_gene: NA; j_gene: TRBJ2-6; len: 17; CDR3nt: TGTGCCAGCAGCGTAGAAGGACAGCCCTCTGGGGCCAACGTCCTGACTTTC; CDR3aa: CASSVEGQPSGANVLTF
abundance: NA; v_gene: TRBV6-2/TRBV6-3; d_gene: NA; j_gene: TRBJ1-5; len: 19; CDR3nt: TGTGCCAGCAGTTACCGGGCAGCTAGCCTTTCTTATAGCAATCAGCCCCAGCATTTT; CDR3aa: CASSYRAASLSYSNQPQHF
abundance: NA; v_gene: TRBV5-4; d_gene: NA; j_gene: TRBJ1-6; len: 16; CDR3nt: TGTGCCAGCAGAGAGGCGGGGGGCGTCTTTAATTCACCCCTCCACTTT; CDR3aa: CASREAGGVFNSPLHF
abundance: NA; v_gene: TRBV4-3; d_gene: TRBD2; j_gene: TRBJ2-3; len: 18; CDR3nt: TGCGCCAGCAGCCAGCCGGGACTAGCGGGGGGTCGGACAGATACGCAGTATTTT; CDR3aa: CASSQPGLAGGRTDTQYF
abundance: NA; v_gene: TRBV7-2; d_gene: NA; j_gene: TRBJ2-1; len: 15; CDR3nt: TGTGCCAGCAGCTTAGCGATGGGCAGGGACTATGAGCAGTTCTTC; CDR3aa: CASSLAMGRDYEQFF
abundance: NA; v_gene: TRBV6-6; d_gene: TRBD2; j_gene: TRBJ2-2; len: 19; CDR3nt: TGTGCCAGCACTCGAAGGACTAGCGGGGGGGCGCAGCAACCCGGGGAGCTGTTTTTT; CDR3aa: CASTRRTSGGAQQPGELFF
abundance: NA; v_gene: TRBV4-1; d_gene: NA; j_gene: TRBJ1-5; len: 16; CDR3nt: TGCGCCAGCAGCCCCTCGGGGGGGAAGGGGTATCAGCCCCAGCATTTT; CDR3aa: CASSPSGGKGYQPQHF
abundance: NA; v_gene: TRBV10-3; d_gene: NA; j_gene: TRBJ1-6; len: 13; CDR3nt: TGTGCCATCAGTGAACCCCTAATGTCACCCCTCCACTTT; CDR3aa: CAISEPLMSPLHF
abundance: NA; v_gene: TRBV19; d_gene: NA; j_gene: TRBJ2-7; len: 14; CDR3nt: TGTGCCAGTAGACTCAGGGTTAGCTCCTACGAGCAGTACTTC; CDR3aa: CASRLRVSSYEQYF
abundance: NA; v_gene: TRBV3-1/TRBV3-2; d_gene: TRBD1; j_gene: TRBJ1-5; len: 20; CDR3nt: TGTGCCAGCAGCCAAAAGATTTTGAGAGACGGGACAGACAGAAATCAGCCCCAGCATTTT; CDR3aa: CASSQKILRDGTDRNQPQHF
abundance: NA; v_gene: TRBV29-1; d_gene: TRBD1; j_gene: TRBJ1-1; len: 13; CDR3nt: TGCAGCGGTGGACAGGGAAGGGAAACTGAAGCTTTCTTT; CDR3aa: CSGGQGRETEAFF
abundance: NA; v_gene: TRBV2; d_gene: TRBD1; j_gene: TRBJ1-1; len: 15; CDR3nt: TGTGCCAGCAGTGAACAGGGGGCCGGGAACACTGAAGCTTTCTTT; CDR3aa: CASSEQGAGNTEAFF
abundance: NA; v_gene: TRBV6-5; d_gene: TRBD2; j_gene: TRBJ2-3; len: 15; CDR3nt: TGTGCCAGTGCGACTAGCGGGGGGTACACAGATACGCAGTATTTT; CDR3aa: CASATSGGYTDTQYF
abundance: NA; v_gene: TRBV10-3; d_gene: NA; j_gene: TRBJ1-5; len: 14; CDR3nt: TGTGCCATCAGTGAGGAGGGAACGGGACAGCCCCAGCATTTT; CDR3aa: CAISEEGTGQPQHF
abundance: few; v_gene: TRBV6-5; d_gene: NA; j_gene: TRBJ1-1; len: 15; CDR3nt: TGTGCCAGCAGTTTATATGGGGCGAAGAACACTGAAGCTTTCTTT; CDR3aa: CASSLYGAKNTEAFF
abundance: few; v_gene: TRBV4-1; d_gene: NA; j_gene: TRBJ1-1; len: 13; CDR3nt: TGCGCCAGCAGCCAAGGTATGAACACTGAAGCTTTCTTT; CDR3aa: CASSQGMNTEAFF
abundance: NA; v_gene: TRBV5-1; d_gene: NA; j_gene: TRBJ1-4; len: 14; CDR3nt: TGCGCCAGCAGCTTGTCTGCAACTAATGAAAAACTGTTTTTT; CDR3aa: CASSLSATNEKLFF
abundance: NA; v_gene: TRBV4-2; d_gene: NA; j_gene: TRBJ1-2; len: 18; CDR3nt: TGTGCCAGCAGCCTCAATTTGGCACAGTCTGACCTTGACTATGGCTACACCTTC; CDR3aa: CASSLNLAQSDLDYGYTF
abundance: NA; v_gene: TRBV29-1; d_gene: NA; j_gene: TRBJ2-6; len: 13; CDR3nt: TGCAGCGTTGAGACTAATGGGGCCAACGTCCTGACTTTC; CDR3aa: CSVETNGANVLTF
abundance: NA; v_gene: TRBV28; d_gene: TRBD1; j_gene: TRBJ1-1; len: 13; CDR3nt: TGTGCCAGCAGTTACAGGGGCGACACTGAAGCTTTCTTT; CDR3aa: CASSYRGDTEAFF
abundance: NA; v_gene: TRBV7-2; d_gene: TRBD2; j_gene: TRBJ2-5; len: 15; CDR3nt: TGTGCCAGCAGCCTCGGGACTAGTATGAGTGAGACCCAGTACTTC; CDR3aa: CASSLGTSMSETQYF
abundance: NA; v_gene: TRBV7-2; d_gene: TRBD1; j_gene: TRBJ2-5; len: 15; CDR3nt: TGTGCCAGCAGCTTAGGACAGGGGATATGGGAGACCCAGTACTTC; CDR3aa: CASSLGQGIWETQYF
abundance: once; v_gene: TRBV12-3/TRBV12-4; d_gene: NA; j_gene: TRBJ1-3; len: 12; CDR3nt: TGTGCCAGCAGCCCAGCTGGAAACACCATATATTTT; CDR3aa: CASSPAGNTIYF
abundance: NA; v_gene: TRBV19; d_gene: TRBD1; j_gene: TRBJ1-2; len: 16; CDR3nt: TGTGCCAGTAGTTCGTGGCCGGGACAGGCGAACTATGGCTACACCTTC; CDR3aa: CASSSWPGQANYGYTF
abundance: NA; v_gene: TRBV18; d_gene: NA; j_gene: TRBJ1-5; len: 14; CDR3nt: TGTGCCAGCTCACCCTCCCAGGGAAATCAGCCCCAGCATTTT; CDR3aa: CASSPSQGNQPQHF